The 21 T cell receptor beta chains reported below all come from one sample, sequenced in a study of T cells in severe cutaneous drug reactions. Carbamazepine had induced Stevens-Johnson syndrome or toxic epidermal necrolysis in the sequenced donors. Libraries were made by iRepertoire multiplex PCR with TCR subtype-specific primers for bulk and single-cell sequencing. TCRdb reprocessed the multiplex PCR reads and keeps a single row for each CDR3 protein, giving no DNA. Its listing shows 20,000 to 25,000 distinct CDR3 sequences. Sequencing input: PBMCs. These receptors all come from a human donor with toxic epidermal necrolysis, a severe cutaneous drug reaction.

The CDR3 sequence: CASSAQVFDEQFF. The rearrangement links TRBV6-1 to TRBJ2-1; the TRBD1 assignment by TCRdb is unverifiable without DNA. Germline V lookup: CDR1 MNHNS, CDR2 SASEGT. The CDR3 totals 13 residues.

J is TRBJ1-1 and V is TRBV4-1. The CDR3 is made up of 14 amino acids. In germline, CDR1 is MGHRA, CDR2 YSYEKL. The CDR3 protein is CASRLLAANTEAFF.

This sequence joins TRBV12-3 or TRBV12-4 and TRBJ2-1; TCRdb lists TRBD2, though no DNA is available to test this call. The CDR3 runs to 17 residues. The CDR3 loop is CASSSTSGRARYNEQFF.

The V gene is TRBV19, the J gene TRBJ1-2. Germline V gene lookup returns CDR1 LNHDA and CDR2 SQIVND (reference sequence). The CDR3 runs 13 residues. The CDR3 sequence: CASSPDPRRGYTF.

This chain connects TRBV28 to TRBJ2-7; TCRdb calls TRBD1, which cannot be checked without DNA. Germline CDR1 reads MDHEN; CDR2 reads SYDVKM. The CDR3 extends over 14 amino acids. The CDR3 spells CASSRRGGTYEQYF.

The chain employs TRBV9 and TRBJ1-5; TCRdb lists TRBD1, though no DNA is available to test this call. Germline assignment: CDR1 SGDLS and CDR2 YYNGEE. The CDR3 has 15 amino acids. The CDR3 region is CASSAGQNMNQPQHF.

CDR3 loop: CASSCPGLASSYNEQFF. This chain connects TRBV6-5 to TRBJ2-1; the D call of TRBD1 rests on TCRdb alone, since no DNA is present to check it. Germline V gene lookup returns CDR1 MNHEY and CDR2 SVGAGI. The CDR3 is 17 residues long.

This chain joins TRBV29-1 and TRBJ2-3. The CDR3 sequence is 12 residues long. CDR1 is SQVTM, CDR2 ANQGSEA, per germline. The CDR3 is CSVVSATDTQYF.

The J gene is TRBJ2-7, the V gene TRBV6-5. This CDR3 has 13 residues. Germline V CDR1 and CDR2: MNHEY, SVGAGI. The CDR3 protein is CASSYDSSYEQYF.

The V call is TRBV7-3, the J call TRBJ1-1. Germline loops: CDR1 SGHTA, CDR2 FQGTGA. This CDR3 comprises 13 residues. The CDR3: CASSLTGPTEAFF.

Frequency places this clonotype as medium-sized. The CDR3 sequence: CASGAPGFYGYTF. This sequence joins TRBV2 and TRBJ1-2; TCRdb names TRBD1, which stays unverified in the absence of DNA. The CDR3 contains 13 residues. Germline V gene sequence: CDR1 SNHLY, CDR2 FYNNEI.

The J gene is TRBJ2-7, the V gene TRBV3-1. This CDR3 is built from 13 residues. Per the germline V gene, CDR1 is LGHDT and CDR2 is YNNKEL (reference sequence). The CDR3 sequence: CASSQVTGYEQYF.

The chain joins TRBV14 to TRBJ1-2; the D gene TCRdb calls, TRBD1, cannot be checked with no DNA. The germline V gene has CDR1 SGHDN and CDR2 FVKESK. The length of the CDR3 is 14 residues. The CDR3 here is CASSQDYGINGYTF.

The gene calls are TRBV19 and TRBJ1-1; there is no DNA to check the TCRdb D call of TRBD1. Looked up from germline, CDR1 is LNHDA and CDR2 is SQIVND (reference sequence). The CDR3 consists of 14 residues. The chain's CDR3 is CASRQDSLNTEAFF.

This rearrangement joins TRBV20-1 to TRBJ2-5; TCRdb gives TRBD2 as the D gene, but with no DNA this cannot be confirmed. Germline V gene sequence: CDR1 DFQATT, CDR2 SNEGSKA (reference sequence). The CDR3 has 16 residues. Here the CDR3 reads CSASLLAGGWEETQYF.

The chain employs TRBV5-1 and TRBJ2-1; TCRdb returns TRBD1, unconfirmable since there is no DNA. The CDR3 extends over 11 amino acids. CDR1 SGHRS and CDR2 YFSETQ come from the germline V gene. CDR3 protein: CASSDNRVQFF.

The chain employs TRBV20-1 and TRBJ2-5; the D gene TCRdb calls, TRBD1, cannot be checked with no DNA. This CDR3 region has 13 residues. CDR1 is DFQATT, CDR2 SNEGSKA, per germline (reference sequence). CDR3 sequence reads: CSARGGAPETQYF.

The chain couples TRBV12-3 or TRBV12-4 to TRBJ1-5; lacking DNA, the TRBD1 call made by TCRdb goes unchecked. CDR3 size: 14 residues. This CDR3 reads CASSDRGFGQPQHF.

The chain links TRBV19 to TRBJ2-1; the TRBD2 assignment by TCRdb is unverifiable without DNA. The CDR3 runs to 18 residues. CDR1 and CDR2 (germline): LNHDA, SQIVND (reference sequence). CDR3 protein: CASSIGTSGRFNYNEQFF. Drawing the rest from reference TRBV19 and TRBJ2-1, the complete variable domain is DGGITQSPKYLFRKEGQNVTLSCEQNLNHDAMYWYRQDPGQGLRLIYYSQIVNDFQKGDIAEGYSVSREKKESFPLTVTSAQKNPTAFYLCASSIGTSGRFNYNEQFFGPGTRLTVL.

The rearrangement links TRBV7-3 to TRBJ2-2; TCRdb calls TRBD2, which cannot be checked without DNA. The CDR3 is made up of 16 amino acids. The germline gives CDR1 SGHTA, CDR2 FQGTGA. The CDR3 sequence: CASSLNIGRETGELFF. Full variable domain (missing parts from reference TRBV7-3 and TRBJ2-2): GAGVSQTPSNKVTEKGKYVELRCDPISGHTALYWYRQSLGQGPEFLIYFQGTGAADDSGLPNDRFFAVRPEGSVSTLKIQRTERGDSAVYLCASSLNIGRETGELFFGEGSRLTVL.

The chain uses TRBV14 and TRBJ2-1; no DNA is available, so the TRBD2 call from TCRdb remains unchecked. CDR1 SGHDN and CDR2 FVKESK come from the germline V gene. The CDR3 has 13 amino acids. The CDR3 region is CASSPLGVNEQFF.